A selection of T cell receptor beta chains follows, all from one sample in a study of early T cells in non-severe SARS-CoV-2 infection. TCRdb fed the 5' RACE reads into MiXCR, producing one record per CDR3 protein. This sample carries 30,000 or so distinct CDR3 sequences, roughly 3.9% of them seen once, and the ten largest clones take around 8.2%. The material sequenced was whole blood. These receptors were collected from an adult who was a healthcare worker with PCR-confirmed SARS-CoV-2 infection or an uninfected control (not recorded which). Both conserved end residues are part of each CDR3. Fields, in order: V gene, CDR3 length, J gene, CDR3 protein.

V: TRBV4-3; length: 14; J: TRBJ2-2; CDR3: CASSLQVYTGELFF
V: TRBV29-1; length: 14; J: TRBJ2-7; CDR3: CSAGGATGLNEQYF
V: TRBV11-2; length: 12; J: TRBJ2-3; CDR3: CASSNVANTQYF
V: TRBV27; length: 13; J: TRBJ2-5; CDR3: CASSLLGQETQYF
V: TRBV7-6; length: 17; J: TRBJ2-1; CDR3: CASSSLSRGQSPNEQFF
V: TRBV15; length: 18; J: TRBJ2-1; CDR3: CATSRDELGLASYNEQFF
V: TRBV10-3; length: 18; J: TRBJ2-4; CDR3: CAISESALAPTAKNIQYF
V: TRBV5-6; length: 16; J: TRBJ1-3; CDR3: CASSFTGRFSGNTIYF
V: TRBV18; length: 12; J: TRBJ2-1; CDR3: CASSRLLVEQFF
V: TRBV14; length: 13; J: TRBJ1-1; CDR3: CASSDDGRGEAFF
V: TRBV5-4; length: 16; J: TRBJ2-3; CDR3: CASSLDVATSTDTQYF
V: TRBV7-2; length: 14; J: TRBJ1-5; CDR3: CASSSRSGDQPQHF
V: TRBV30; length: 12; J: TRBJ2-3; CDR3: CAWSVLIATQYF
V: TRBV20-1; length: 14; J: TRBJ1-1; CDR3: CSARVDERGTEAFF
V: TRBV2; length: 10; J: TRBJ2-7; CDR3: CASRLNEQYF
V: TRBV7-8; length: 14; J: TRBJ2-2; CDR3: CASKASGGTGELFF
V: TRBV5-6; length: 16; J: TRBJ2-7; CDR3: CASSSGQRRLPYEQYF
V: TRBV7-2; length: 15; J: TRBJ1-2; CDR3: CASSIRAQGSGGYTF
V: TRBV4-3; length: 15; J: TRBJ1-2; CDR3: CASSRYPGGGYGYTF
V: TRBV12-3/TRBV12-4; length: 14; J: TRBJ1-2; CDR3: CASSSPGTGKGYTF
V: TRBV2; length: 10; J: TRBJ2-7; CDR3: CASSRDEQYF
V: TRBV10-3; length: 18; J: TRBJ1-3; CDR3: CAIPALWRSTSSGNTIYF
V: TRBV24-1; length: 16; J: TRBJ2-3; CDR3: CATSDWGEEVADTQYF
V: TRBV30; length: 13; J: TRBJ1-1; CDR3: CACPGQGVIEAFF
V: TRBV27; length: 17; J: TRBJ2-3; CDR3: CASSLSAGLAGTDTQYF
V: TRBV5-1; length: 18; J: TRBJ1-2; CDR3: CASSLDSGGTISNYGYTF
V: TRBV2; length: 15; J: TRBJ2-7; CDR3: CASKGLAGVPYEQYF
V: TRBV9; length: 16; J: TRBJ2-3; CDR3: CASSTRLAGPTDTQYF
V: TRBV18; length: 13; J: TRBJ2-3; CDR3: CASSPLFTDTQYF
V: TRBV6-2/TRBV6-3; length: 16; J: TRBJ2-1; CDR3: CASSPRLAGGNNEQFF
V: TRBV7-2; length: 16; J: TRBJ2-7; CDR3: CASSLDIQRGPYEQYF
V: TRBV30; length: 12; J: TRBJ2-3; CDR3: CAWNTGSDTQYF
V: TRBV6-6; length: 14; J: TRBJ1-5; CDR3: CASSGGGGNQPQHF
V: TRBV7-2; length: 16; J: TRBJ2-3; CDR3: CASSPGLAISTDTQYF
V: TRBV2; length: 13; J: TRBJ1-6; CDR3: CASSLGGSSPLHF
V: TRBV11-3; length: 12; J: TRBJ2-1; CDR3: CASSRDGGEQFF
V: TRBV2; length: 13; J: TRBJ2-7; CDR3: CASSDTSGRRLYF
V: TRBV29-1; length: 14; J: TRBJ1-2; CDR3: CSAGTGAPGDGYTF
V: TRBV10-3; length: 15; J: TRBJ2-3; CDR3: CAINPDPASGDTQYF
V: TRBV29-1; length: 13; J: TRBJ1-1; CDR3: CSVERWGGTEAFF
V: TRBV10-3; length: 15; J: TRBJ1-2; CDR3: CAAHGYSGDNYGYTF
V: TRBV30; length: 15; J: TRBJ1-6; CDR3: CAWSGGSSYNSPLHF
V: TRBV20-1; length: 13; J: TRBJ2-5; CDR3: CSAGGDRGETQYF
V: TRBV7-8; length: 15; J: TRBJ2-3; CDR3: CASRQPSGGLDTQYF
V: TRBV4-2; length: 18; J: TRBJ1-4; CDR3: CASSQEQILTATNEKLFF
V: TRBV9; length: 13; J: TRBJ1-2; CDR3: CASRPAVLGGYTF
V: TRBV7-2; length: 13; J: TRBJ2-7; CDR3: CASSLRTIYEQYF
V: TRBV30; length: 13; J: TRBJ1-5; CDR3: CAWSRTGDQPQHF
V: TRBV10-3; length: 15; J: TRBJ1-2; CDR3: CAISVGTGGSYGYTF
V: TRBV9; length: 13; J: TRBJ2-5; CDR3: CASSARLAEAQYF
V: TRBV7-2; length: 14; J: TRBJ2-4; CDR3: CASSLGIQGGIQYF
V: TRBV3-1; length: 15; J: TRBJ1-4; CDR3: CASSQIRQGNEKLFF
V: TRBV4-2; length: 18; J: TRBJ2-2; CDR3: CASSQGVSGRPNTGELFF
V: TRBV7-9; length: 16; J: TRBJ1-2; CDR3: CASSTGQGLRVVGVAF
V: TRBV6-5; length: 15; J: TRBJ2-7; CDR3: CASSSATTPPYEQYF
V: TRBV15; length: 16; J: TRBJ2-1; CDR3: CATSRDLKTVRNEQFF
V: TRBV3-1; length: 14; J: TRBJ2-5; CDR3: CASSPSRGGETQYF
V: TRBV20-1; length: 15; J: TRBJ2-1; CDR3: CSARDRAGSYNEQFF